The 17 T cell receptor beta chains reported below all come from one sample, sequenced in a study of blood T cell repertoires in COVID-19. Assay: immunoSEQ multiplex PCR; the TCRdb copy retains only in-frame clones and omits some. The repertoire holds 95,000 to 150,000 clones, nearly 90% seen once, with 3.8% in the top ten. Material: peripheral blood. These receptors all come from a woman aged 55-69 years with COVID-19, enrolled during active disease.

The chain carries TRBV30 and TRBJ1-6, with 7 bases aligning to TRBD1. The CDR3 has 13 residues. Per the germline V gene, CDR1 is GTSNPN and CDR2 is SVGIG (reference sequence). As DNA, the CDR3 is TGTGCACAAAAAACGACAGGGTCCTCACCCCTCCACTTT. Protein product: CAQKTTGSSPLHF.

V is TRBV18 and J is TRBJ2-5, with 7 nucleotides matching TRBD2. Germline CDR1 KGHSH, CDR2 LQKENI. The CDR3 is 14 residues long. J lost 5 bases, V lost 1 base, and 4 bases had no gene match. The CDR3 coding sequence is TGTGCCAGCTCACCACGTTTCGGGGGGGAGACCCAGTACTTC. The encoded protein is CASSPRFGGETQYF.

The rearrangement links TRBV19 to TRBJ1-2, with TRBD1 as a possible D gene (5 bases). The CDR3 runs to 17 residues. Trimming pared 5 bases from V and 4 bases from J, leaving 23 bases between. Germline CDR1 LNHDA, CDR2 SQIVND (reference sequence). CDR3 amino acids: CASSVGATDLWVYGYTF. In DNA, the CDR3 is TGTGCCAGTAGTGTTGGGGCTACTGATCTCTGGGTCTATGGCTACACCTTC.

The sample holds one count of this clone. In DNA form, the CDR3 reads TGTGCCACCTCTCCCGGGGGGAACTATGGCTACACCTTC. Protein product: CATSPGGNYGYTF. This rearrangement joins TRBV15 to TRBJ1-2; tentative D call: TRBD1 (5 bases). CDR1 LNHNV and CDR2 YYDKDF come from the germline V gene (reference sequence). CDR3 size: 13 residues. The V gene lost 8 bases and the J gene lost 2 bases, with 12 bases spanning the gap.

The CDR3 loop is CASSFMDKAFF. The DNA for the CDR3 is TGTGCCAGCAGCTTCATGGACAAAGCTTTCTTT. The chain carries TRBV7-2 and TRBJ1-1; possibly TRBD1 for D (5 bases). Germline CDR1 and CDR2: SGHTA and FQGNSA. Trimming took off 3 bases at V and 9 bases at J, with 8 bases between the two ends. This CDR3 contains 11 residues.

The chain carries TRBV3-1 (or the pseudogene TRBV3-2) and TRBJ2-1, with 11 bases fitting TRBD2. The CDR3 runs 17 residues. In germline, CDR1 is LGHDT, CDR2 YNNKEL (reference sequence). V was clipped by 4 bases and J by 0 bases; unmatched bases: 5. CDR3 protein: CASSPTSGGLSYNEQFF. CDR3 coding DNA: TGTGCCAGCAGCCCCACTAGCGGGGGACTCTCCTACAATGAGCAGTTCTTC.

The CDR3 nucleotides read TGTGCCAGTAGTAGGCGGGACAGGGTGGCAGATACGCAGTATTTT. Translating gives CASSRRDRVADTQYF. V gene TRBV19 combines with J gene TRBJ2-3, with 9 bases that match TRBD1. The CDR3 runs to 15 residues. Germline CDR1 reads LNHDA; CDR2 reads SQIVND (reference sequence). V was clipped by 4 bases and J by 4 bases; unmatched bases: 6.

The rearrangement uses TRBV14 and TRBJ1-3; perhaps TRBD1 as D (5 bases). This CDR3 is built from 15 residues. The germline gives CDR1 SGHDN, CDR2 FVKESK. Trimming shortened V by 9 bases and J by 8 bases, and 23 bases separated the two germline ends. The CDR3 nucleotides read TGTGCCAGTCGAAGGGGTGGCGGAATTGTGGACACCATATATTTT. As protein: CASRRGGGIVDTIYF.

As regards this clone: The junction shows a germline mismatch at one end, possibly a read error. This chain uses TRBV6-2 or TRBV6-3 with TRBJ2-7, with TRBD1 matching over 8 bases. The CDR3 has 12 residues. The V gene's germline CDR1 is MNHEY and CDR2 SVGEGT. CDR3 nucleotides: TGTGCCAGCAGTTATAATCTGGGACAGGAGTTCTTC. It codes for CASSYNLGQEFF.

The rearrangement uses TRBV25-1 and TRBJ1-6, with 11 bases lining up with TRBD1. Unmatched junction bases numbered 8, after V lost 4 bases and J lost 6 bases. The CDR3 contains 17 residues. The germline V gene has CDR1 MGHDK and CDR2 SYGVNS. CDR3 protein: CASSGGPGQGVNSPLHF. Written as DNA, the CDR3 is TGTGCCAGCAGTGGGGGGCCGGGACAGGGGGTTAATTCACCCCTCCACTTT.

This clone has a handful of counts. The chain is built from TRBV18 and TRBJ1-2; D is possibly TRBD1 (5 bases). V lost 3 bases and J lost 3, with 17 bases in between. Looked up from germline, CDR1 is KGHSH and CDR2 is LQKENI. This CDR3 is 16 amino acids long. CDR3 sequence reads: CASSPRSDGGDYGYTF. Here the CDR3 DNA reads TGTGCCAGCTCACCCCGTAGTGATGGAGGGGACTATGGCTACACCTTC. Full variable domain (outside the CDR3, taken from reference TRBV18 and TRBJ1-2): NAGVMQNPRHLVRRRGQEARLRCSPMKGHSHVYWYRQLPEEGLKFMVYLQKENIIDESGMPKERFSAEFPKEGPSILRIQQVVRGDSAAYFCASSPRSDGGDYGYTFGSGTRLTVV.

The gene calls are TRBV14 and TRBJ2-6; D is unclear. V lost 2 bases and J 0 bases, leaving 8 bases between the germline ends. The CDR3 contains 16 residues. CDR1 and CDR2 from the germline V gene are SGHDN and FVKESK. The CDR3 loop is CASSQLPSSGANVLTF. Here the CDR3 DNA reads TGTGCCAGCAGCCAACTTCCGAGCTCTGGGGCCAACGTCCTGACTTTC. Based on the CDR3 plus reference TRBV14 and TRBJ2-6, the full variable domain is EAGVTQFPSHSVIEKGQTVTLRCDPISGHDNLYWYRRVMGKEIKFLLHFVKESKQDESGMPNNRFLAERTGGTYSTLKVQPAELEDSGVYFCASSQLPSSGANVLTFGAGSRLTVL.

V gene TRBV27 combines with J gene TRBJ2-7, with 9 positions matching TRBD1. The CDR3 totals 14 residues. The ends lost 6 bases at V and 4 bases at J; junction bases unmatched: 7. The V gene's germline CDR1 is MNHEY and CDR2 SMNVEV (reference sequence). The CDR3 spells CASSPRTGEYEQYF. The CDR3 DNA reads TGTGCCAGCAGCCCAAGGACAGGGGAATACGAGCAGTACTTC.

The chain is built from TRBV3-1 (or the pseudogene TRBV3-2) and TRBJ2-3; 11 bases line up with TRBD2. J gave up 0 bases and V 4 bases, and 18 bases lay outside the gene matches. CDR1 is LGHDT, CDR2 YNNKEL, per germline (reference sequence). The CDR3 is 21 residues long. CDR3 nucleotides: TGTGCCAGCAGCCTACACTTTCCTGATAGCGGGGGGGCGAGGAGCACAGATACGCAGTATTTT. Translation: CASSLHFPDSGGARSTDTQYF.

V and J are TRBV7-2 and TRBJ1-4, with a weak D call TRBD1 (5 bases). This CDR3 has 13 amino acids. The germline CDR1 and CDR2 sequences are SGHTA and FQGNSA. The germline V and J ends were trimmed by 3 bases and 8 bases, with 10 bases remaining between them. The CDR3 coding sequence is TGTGCCAGCAGCTTGGCAGGGCGGGAAAAACTGTTTTTT. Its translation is CASSLAGREKLFF.

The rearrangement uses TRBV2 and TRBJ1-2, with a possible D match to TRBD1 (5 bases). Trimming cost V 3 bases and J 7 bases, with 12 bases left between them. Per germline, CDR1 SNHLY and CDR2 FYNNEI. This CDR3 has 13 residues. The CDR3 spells CASSELGQGGYTF. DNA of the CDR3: TGTGCCAGCAGTGAGTTGGGTCAGGGTGGCTACACCTTC.

Here the CDR3 reads CASSLSTGAAYNSPLHF. DNA of the CDR3: TGTGCCAGCAGTTTATCCACAGGGGCGGCCTATAATTCACCCCTCCACTTT. The rearrangement uses TRBV27 and TRBJ1-6; 7 nucleotides align to TRBD1. The CDR3 sequence is 17 residues long. From germline, CDR1 is MNHEY and CDR2 SMNVEV (reference sequence). With V trimmed by 0 bases and J by 2 bases, 4 bases remained unmatched.